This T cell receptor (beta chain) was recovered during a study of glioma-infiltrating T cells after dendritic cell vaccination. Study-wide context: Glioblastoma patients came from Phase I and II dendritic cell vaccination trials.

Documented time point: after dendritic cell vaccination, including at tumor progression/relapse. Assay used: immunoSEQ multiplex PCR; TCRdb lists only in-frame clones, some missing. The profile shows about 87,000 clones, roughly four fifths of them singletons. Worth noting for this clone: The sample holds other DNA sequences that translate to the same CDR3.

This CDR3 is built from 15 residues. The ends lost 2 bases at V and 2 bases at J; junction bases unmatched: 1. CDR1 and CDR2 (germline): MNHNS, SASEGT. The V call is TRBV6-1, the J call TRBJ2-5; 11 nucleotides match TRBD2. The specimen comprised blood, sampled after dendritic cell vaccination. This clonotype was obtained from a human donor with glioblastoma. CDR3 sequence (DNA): TGTGCCAGCAGTGAACTAGCGGGGGGACAAGAGACCCAGTACTTC. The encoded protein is CASSELAGGQETQYF.